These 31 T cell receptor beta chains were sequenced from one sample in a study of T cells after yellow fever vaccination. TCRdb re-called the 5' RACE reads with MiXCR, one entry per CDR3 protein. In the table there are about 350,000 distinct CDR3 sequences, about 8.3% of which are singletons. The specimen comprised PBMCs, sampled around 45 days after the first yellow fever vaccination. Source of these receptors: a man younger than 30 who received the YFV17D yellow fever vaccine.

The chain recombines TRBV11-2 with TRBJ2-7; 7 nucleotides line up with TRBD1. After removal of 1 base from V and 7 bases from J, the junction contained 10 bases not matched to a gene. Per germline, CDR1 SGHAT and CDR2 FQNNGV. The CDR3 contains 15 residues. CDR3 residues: CASSLGRSGGREQYF. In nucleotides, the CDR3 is TGTGCCAGCAGCTTAGGTCGGTCAGGGGGTAGAGAGCAGTACTTC.

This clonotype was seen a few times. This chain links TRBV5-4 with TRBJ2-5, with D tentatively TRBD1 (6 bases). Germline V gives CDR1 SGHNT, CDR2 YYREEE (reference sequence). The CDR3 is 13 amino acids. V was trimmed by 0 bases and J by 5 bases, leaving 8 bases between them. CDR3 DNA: TGTGCCAGCAGCTTGGTGGACAGCGAGACCCAGTACTTC. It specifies CASSLVDSETQYF.

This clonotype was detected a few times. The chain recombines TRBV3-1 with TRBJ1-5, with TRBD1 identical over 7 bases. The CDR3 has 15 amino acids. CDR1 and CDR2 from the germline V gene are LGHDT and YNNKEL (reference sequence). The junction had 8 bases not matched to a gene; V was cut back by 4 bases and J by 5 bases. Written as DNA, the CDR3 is TGTGCCAGCAGCCCTACAGACAGGGATTATCAGCCCCAGCATTTT. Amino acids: CASSPTDRDYQPQHF.

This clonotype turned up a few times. For the CDR3, the DNA is TGTGCCAGCTCACCGAGCGGGGGGGCCGTCAATGAGCAGTTCTTC. Translated, it gives CASSPSGGAVNEQFF. The chain couples TRBV18 to TRBJ2-1, with 10 bases matching TRBD2. CDR3 length equals 15 residues. V shed 3 bases and J 6 bases; nucleotides not matched to a gene: 5. In germline, CDR1 is KGHSH, CDR2 LQKENI. The entire variable domain, with the rest obtained from reference TRBV18 and TRBJ2-1, is as follows: NAGVMQNPRHLVRRRGQEARLRCSPMKGHSHVYWYRQLPEEGLKFMVYLQKENIIDESGMPKERFSAEFPKEGPSILRIQQVVRGDSAAYFCASSPSGGAVNEQFFGPGTRLTVL.

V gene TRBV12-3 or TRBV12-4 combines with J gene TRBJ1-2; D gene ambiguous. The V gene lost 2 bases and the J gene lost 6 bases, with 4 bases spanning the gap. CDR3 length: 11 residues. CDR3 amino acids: CASSLRHGYTF. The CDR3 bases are TGTGCCAGCAGTTTACGTCATGGCTACACCTTC.

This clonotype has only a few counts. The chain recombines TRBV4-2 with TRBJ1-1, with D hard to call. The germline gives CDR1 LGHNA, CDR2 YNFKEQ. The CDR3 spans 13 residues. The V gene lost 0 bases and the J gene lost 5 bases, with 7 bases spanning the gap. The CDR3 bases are TGTGCCAGCAGCCAAGAAAGCGTTACTGAAGCTTTCTTT. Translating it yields CASSQESVTEAFF.

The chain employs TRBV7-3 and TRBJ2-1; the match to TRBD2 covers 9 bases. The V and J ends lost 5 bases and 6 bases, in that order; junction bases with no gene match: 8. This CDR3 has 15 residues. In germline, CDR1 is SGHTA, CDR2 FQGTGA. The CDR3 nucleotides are TGTGCCAGCAGCCTTAGCGGGGGAATCGGCAATGAGCAGTTCTTC. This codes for CASSLSGGIGNEQFF.

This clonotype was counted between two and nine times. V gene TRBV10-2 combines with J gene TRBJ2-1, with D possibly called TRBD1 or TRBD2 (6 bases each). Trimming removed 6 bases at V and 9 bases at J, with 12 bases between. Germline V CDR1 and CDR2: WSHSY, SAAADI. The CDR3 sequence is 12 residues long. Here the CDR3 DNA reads TGCGCCAGCAGGATTGGAGGGGGTGAGCAGTTCTTC. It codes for CASRIGGGEQFF.

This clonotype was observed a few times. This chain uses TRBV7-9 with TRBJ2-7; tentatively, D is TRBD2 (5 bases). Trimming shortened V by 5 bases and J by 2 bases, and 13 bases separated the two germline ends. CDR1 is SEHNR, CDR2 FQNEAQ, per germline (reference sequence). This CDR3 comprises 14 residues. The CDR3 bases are TGTGCCAGCAGCCCAGACTATCAACCCTACGAGCAGTACGTC. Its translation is CASSPDYQPYEQYV.

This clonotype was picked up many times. The CDR3, as DNA: TGTGCCACCAGTTTAAGGGAAGCGGGGGGGCCCGGGGAGCTGTTTTTT. It encodes CATSLREAGGPGELFF. The V gene is TRBV15, the J gene TRBJ2-2, with 10 bases fitting TRBD2. V shed 6 bases, J shed 6 bases, and the junction held 10 bases outside the gene matches. The CDR3 runs 16 residues. Per germline, CDR1 LNHNV and CDR2 YYDKDF (reference sequence).

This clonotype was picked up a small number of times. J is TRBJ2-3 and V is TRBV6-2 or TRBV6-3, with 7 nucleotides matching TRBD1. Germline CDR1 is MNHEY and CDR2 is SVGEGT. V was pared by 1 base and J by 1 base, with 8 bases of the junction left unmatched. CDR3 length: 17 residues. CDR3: CASSYFVVGGGTDTQYF. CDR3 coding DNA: TGTGCCAGCAGTTACTTCGTAGTAGGGGGCGGCACAGATACGCAGTATTTT.

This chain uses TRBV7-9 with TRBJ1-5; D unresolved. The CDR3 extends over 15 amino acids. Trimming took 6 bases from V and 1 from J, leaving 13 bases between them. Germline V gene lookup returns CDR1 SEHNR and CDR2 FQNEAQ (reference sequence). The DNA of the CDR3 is TGTGCCAGCAGTCGTGACTCCGGGAGCAATCAGCCCCAGCATTTT. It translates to CASSRDSGSNQPQHF.

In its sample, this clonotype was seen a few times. The DNA of the CDR3 is TGCAGTGCTGGCACCGGGACTCCTAACTATGGCTACACCTTC. Translation gives CSAGTGTPNYGYTF. J is TRBJ1-2 and V is TRBV20-1; tentatively, D is TRBD1 (5 bases). Deletions cut 5 bases from V and 0 bases from J, with 13 bases between. The CDR3 contains 14 residues. The germline CDR1 and CDR2 sequences are DFQATT and SNEGSKA (reference sequence).

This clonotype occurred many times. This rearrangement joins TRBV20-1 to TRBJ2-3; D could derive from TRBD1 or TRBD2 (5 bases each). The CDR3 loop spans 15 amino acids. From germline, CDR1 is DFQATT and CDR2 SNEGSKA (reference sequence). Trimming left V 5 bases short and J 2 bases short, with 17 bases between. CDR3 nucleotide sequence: TGCAGTGCTGGTAACCCGACCGGGACCACAGATACGCAGTATTTT. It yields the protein CSAGNPTGTTDTQYF.

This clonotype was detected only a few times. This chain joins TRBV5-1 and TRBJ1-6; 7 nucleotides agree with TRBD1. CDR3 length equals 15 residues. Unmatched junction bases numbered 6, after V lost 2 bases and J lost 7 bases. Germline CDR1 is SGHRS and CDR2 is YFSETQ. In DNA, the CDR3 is TGCGCCAGCAGCTTTCAGACAGGGACAAATTCACCCCTCCACTTT. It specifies CASSFQTGTNSPLHF.

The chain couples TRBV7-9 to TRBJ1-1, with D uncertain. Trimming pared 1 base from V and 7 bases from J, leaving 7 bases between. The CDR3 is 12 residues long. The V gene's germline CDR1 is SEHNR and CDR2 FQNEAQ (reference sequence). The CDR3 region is CASSLVEVEAFF. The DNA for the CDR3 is TGTGCCAGCAGCTTAGTAGAGGTTGAAGCTTTCTTT.

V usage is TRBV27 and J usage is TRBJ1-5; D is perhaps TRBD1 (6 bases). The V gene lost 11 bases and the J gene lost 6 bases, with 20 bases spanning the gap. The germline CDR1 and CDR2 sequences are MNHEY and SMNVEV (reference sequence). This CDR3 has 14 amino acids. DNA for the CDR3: TGTGCCGCCGGGACGACCAGGGGAGGTCAGCCCCAGCATTTT. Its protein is CAAGTTRGGQPQHF.

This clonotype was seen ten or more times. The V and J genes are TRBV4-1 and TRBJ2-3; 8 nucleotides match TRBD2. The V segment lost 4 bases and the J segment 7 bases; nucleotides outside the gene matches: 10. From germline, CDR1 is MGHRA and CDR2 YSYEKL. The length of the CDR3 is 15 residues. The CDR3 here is CASSPSGGGFYTQYF. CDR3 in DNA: TGCGCCAGCAGCCCCTCGGGCGGGGGGTTTTATACGCAGTATTTT.

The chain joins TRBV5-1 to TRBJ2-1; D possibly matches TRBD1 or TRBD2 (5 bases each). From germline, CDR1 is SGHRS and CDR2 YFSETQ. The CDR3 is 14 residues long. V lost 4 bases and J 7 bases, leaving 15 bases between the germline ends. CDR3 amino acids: CASSARDGLNEQFF. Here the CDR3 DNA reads TGCGCCAGCAGCGCAAGGGACGGGTTGAATGAGCAGTTCTTC.

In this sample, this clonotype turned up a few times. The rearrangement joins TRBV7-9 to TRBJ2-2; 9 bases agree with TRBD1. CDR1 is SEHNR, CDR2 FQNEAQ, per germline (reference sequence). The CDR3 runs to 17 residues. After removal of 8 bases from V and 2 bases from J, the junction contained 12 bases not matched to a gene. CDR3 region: CASPRLRDRDNTGELFF. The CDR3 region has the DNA TGTGCCAGCCCCCGTCTCCGGGACAGGGATAACACCGGGGAGCTGTTTTTT.

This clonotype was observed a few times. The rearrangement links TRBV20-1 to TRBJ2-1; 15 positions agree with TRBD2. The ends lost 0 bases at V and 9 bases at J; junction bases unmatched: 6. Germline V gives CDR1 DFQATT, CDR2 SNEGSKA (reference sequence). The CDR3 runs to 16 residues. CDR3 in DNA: TGCAGTGCTAGAGACCCGGGACTAGCGGGGGGAGGTGAGCAGTTCTTC. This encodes CSARDPGLAGGGEQFF.

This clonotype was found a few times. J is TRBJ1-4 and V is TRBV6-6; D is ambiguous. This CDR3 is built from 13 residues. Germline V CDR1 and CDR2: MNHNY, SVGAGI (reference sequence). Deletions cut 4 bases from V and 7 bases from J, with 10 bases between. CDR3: CASSSSLLEKLFF. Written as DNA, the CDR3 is TGTGCCAGCAGTTCCTCGTTACTTGAAAAACTGTTTTTT.

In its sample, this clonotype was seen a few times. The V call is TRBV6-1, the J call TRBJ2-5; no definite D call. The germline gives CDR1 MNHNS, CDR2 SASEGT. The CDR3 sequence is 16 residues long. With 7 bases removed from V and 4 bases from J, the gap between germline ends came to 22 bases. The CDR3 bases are TGTGCCAGCACCGCGAGTGGGGTACCGAAGGGAGAGACCCAGTACTTC. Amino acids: CASTASGVPKGETQYF.

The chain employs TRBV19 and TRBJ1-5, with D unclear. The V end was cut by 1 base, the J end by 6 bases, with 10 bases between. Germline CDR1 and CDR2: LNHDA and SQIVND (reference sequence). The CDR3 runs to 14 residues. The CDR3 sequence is CASSIGRNAQPQHF. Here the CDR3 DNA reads TGTGCCAGTAGTATAGGCAGGAACGCTCAGCCCCAGCATTTT.

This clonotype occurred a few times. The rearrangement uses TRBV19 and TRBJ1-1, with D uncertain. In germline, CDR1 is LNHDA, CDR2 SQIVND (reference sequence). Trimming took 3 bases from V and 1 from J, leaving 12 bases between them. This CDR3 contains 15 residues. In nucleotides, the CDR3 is TGTGCCAGTAGTATCAACGGCCGACAGAACACTGAAGCTTTCTTT. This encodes CASSINGRQNTEAFF.

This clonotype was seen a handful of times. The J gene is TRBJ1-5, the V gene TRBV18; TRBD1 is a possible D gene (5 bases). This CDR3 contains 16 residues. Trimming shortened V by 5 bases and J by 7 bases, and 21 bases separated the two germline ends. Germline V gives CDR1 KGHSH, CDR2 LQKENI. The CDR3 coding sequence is TGTGCCAGCTCATCATTCGTCGGCCAGGGAGACCAGCCCCAGCATTTT. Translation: CASSSFVGQGDQPQHF.

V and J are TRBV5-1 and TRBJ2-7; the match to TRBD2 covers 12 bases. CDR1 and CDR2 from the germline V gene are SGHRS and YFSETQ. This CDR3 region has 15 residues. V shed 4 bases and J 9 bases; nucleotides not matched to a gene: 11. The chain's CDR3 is CASSHTSGGTLMQYV. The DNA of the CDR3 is TGCGCCAGCAGCCACACTAGCGGGGGGACTTTGATGCAGTACGTC.

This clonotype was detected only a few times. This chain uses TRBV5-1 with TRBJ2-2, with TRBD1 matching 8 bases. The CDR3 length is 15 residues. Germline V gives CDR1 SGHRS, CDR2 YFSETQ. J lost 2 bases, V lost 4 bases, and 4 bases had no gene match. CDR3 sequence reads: CASSADRVNTGELFF. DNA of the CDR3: TGCGCCAGCAGCGCGGACAGGGTCAACACCGGGGAGCTGTTTTTT.

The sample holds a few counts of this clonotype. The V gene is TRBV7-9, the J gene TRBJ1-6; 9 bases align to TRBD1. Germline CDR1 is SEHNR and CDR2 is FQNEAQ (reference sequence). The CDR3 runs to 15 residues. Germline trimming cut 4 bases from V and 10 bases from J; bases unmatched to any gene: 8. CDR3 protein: CASSSIGDRDSPLHF. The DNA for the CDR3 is TGTGCCAGCAGCTCGATAGGGGACAGGGACTCACCCCTCCACTTT.

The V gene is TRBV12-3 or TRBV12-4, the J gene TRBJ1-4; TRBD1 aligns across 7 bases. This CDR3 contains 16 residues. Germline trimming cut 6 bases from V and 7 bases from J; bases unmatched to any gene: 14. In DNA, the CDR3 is TGTGCCAGCAGCCCGACAGGGAGAGGGGGTAGTGAAAAACTGTTTTTT. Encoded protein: CASSPTGRGGSEKLFF.

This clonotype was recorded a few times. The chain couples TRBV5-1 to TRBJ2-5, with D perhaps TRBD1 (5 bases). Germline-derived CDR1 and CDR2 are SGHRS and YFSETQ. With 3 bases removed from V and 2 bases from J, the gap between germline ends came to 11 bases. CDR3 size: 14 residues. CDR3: CASSWASGQETQYF. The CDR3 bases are TGCGCCAGCAGCTGGGCTTCAGGGCAAGAGACCCAGTACTTC.